This T cell receptor beta chain was profiled in a study of T cells in Graves' hyperthyroidism and ophthalmopathy. The source material, RNA transcripts, was used to amplify TCR beta CDR3 regions. HTBI primers drove first-round RT-PCR of the TCR CDR3. From the multiplex PCR reads, TCRdb called clonotypes with MiXCR, one entry per CDR3 protein. This sample carries 500,000 to 650,000 distinct CDR3 sequences, about a sixth of them seen once, and the ten largest clones take under 20%. Each person with ophthalmopathy scored at least 3 on the Clinical Activity Score, reached NOSPECS grade 4 or higher, and had been ill under 3 months. The CDR3 length is 16 residues. Looked up from germline, CDR1 is MGHDK and CDR2 is SYGVNS. V was pared by 1 base and J by 1 base, with 11 bases between.

The origin of this receptor is a young woman with Graves' ophthalmopathy. J is TRBJ2-1 and V is TRBV25-1; maybe TRBD1 (6 bases). Sequencing was done on a sample of blood. The CDR3 sequence: CASSESRTDSYNEQFF. In DNA form, the CDR3 reads TGTGCCAGCAGTGAATCCCGGACAGATTCCTACAATGAGCAGTTCTTC.